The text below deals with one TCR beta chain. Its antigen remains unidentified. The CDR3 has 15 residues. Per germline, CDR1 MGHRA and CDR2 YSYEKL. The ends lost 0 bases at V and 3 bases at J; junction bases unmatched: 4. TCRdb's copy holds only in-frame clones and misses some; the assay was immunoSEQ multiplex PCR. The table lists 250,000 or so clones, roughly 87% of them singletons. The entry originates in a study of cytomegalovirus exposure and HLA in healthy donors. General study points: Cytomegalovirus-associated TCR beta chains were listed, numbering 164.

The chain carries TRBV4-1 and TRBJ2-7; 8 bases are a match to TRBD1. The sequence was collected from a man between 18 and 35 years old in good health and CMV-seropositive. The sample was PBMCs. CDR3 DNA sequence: TGCGCCAGCAGCCAAGACGACAGGGGCGGCTACGAGCAGTACTTC. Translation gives CASSQDDRGGYEQYF.